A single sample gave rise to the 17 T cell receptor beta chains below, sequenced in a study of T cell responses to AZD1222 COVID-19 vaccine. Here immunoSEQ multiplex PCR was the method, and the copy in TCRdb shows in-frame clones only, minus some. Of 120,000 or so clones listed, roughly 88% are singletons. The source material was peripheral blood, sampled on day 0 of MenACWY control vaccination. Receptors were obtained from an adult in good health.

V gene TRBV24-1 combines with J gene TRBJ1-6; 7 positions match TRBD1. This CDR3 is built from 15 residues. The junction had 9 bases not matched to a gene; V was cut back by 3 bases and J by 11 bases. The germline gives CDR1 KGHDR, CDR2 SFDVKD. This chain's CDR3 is CATSDLDRVATPLHF. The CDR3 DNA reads TGTGCCACCAGTGATCTTGACAGGGTCGCGACACCCCTCCACTTT.

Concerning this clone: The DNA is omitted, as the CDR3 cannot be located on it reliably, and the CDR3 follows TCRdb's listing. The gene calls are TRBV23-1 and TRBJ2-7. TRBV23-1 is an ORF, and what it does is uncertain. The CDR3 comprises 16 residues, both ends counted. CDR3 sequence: CATVGPGEATPYEQYF.

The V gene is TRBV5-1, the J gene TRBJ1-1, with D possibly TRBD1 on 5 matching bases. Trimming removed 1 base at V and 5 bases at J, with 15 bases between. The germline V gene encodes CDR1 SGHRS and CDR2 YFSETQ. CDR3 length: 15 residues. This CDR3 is CASSLTRAGRTEAFF. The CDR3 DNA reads TGCGCCAGCAGCTTGACCAGGGCAGGAAGGACTGAAGCTTTCTTT. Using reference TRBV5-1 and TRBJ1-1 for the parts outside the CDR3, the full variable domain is KAGVTQTPRYLIKTRGQQVTLSCSPISGHRSVSWYQQTPGQGLQFLFEYFSETQRNKGNFPGRFSGRQFSNSRSEMNVSTLELGDSALYLCASSLTRAGRTEAFFGQGTRLTVV.

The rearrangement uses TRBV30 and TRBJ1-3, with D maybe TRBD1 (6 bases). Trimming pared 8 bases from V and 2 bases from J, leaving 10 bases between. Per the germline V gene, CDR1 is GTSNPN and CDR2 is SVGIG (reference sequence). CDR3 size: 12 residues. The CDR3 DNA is TGTGCCGGAAACAGGGCTGGAAACACCATATATTTT. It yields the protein CAGNRAGNTIYF.

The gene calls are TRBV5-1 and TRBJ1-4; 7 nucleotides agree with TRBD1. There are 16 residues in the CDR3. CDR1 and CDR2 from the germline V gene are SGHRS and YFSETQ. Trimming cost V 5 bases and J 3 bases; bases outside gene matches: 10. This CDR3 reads CASSPGGGGSNEKLFF. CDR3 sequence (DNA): TGCGCCAGCAGTCCGGGAGGGGGCGGATCTAATGAAAAACTGTTTTTT.

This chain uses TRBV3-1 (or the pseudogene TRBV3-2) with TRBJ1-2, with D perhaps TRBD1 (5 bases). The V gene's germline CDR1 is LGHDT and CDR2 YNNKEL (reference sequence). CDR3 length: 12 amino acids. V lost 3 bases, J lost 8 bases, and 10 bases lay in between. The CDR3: CASSQNRRGYTF. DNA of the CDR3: TGTGCCAGCAGCCAGAACAGGAGAGGCTACACCTTC.

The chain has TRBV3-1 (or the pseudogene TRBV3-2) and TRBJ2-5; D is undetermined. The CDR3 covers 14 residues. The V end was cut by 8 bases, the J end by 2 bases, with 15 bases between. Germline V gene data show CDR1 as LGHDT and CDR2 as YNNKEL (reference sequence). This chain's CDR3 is CASRPRTPQETQYF. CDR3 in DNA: TGTGCCAGCCGACCCAGGACCCCTCAAGAGACCCAGTACTTC.

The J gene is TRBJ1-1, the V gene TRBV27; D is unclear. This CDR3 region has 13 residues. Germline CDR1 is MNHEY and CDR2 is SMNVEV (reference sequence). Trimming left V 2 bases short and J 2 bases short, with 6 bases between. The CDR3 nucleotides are TGTGCCAGCAGTTTAGCGGGCAACACTGAAGCTTTCTTT. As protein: CASSLAGNTEAFF.

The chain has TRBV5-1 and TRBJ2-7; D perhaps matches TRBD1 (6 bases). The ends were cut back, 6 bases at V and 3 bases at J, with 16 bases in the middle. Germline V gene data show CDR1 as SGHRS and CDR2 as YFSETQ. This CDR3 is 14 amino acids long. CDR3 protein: CASKGLGQFYEQYF. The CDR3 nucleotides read TGCGCCAGCAAGGGCCTTGGACAGTTCTACGAGCAGTACTTC.

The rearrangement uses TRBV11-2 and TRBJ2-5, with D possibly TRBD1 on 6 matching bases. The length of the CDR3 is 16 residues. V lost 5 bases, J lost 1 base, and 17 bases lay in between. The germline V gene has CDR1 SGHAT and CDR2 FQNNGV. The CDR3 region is CASSPFRDILQETQYF. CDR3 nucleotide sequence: TGTGCCAGCAGCCCATTCCGGGACATACTCCAAGAGACCCAGTACTTC. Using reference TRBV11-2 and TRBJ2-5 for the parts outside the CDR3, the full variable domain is EAGVAQSPRYKIIEKRQSVAFWCNPISGHATLYWYQQILGQGPKLLIQFQNNGVVDDSQLPKDRFSAERLKGVDSTLKIQPAKLEDSAVYLCASSPFRDILQETQYFGPGTRLLVL.

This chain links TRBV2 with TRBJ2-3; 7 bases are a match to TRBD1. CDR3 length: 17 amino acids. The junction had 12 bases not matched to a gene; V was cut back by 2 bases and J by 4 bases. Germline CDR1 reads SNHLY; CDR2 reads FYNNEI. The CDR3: CASSEPIDRAGADTQYF. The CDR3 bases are TGTGCCAGCAGTGAACCCATAGACAGGGCCGGTGCAGATACGCAGTATTTT.

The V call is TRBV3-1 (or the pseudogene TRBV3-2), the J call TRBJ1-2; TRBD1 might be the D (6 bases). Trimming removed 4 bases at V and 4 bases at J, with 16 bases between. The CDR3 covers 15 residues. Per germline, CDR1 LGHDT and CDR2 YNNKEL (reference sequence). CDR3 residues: CASSPYSGGAYGYTF. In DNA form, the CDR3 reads TGTGCCAGCAGCCCATACTCCGGGGGCGCCTATGGCTACACCTTC.

CDR3 DNA sequence: TGTGCCAGCTCAAAAAATCGGGGTCCAACTAATGAAAAACTGTTTTTT. It encodes CASSKNRGPTNEKLFF. This chain connects TRBV18 to TRBJ1-4; D gene unclear. Trimming took off 5 bases at V and 0 bases at J, with 13 bases between the two ends. CDR1 and CDR2 from the germline V gene are KGHSH and LQKENI. The CDR3 spans 16 residues.

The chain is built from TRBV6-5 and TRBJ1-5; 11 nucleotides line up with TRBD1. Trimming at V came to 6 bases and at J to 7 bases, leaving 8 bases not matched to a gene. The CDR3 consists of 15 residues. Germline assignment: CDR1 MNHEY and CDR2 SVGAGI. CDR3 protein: CASSKDRGLNQPQHF. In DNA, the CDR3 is TGTGCCAGCAGCAAGGACAGGGGGCTGAACCAGCCCCAGCATTTT.

The CDR3 loop reads CSVIEAGAGELFF. The CDR3 DNA reads TGCAGCGTCATTGAAGCGGGAGCCGGGGAGCTGTTTTTT. V and J are TRBV29-1 and TRBJ2-2, with 8 bases lining up with TRBD2. CDR1 is SQVTM and CDR2 is ANQGSEA in the germline V gene. With 6 bases clipped from V and 6 bases from J, the junction kept 6 bases outside the gene matches. The CDR3 runs to 13 residues.

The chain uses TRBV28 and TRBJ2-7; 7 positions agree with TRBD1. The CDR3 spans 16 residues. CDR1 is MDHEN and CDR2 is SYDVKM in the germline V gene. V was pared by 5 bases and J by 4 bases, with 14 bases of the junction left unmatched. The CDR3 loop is CASSPTGASRRYEQYF. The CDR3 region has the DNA TGTGCCAGCAGTCCAACAGGGGCCTCTCGTAGATACGAGCAGTACTTC.

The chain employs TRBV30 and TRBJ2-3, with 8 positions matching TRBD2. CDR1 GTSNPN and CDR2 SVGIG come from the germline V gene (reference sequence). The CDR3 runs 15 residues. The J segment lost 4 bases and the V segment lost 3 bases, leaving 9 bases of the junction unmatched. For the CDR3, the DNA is TGTGCCTGGAGAGTGACTAGCGTCTCTCCAGATACGCAGTATTTT. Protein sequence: CAWRVTSVSPDTQYF.